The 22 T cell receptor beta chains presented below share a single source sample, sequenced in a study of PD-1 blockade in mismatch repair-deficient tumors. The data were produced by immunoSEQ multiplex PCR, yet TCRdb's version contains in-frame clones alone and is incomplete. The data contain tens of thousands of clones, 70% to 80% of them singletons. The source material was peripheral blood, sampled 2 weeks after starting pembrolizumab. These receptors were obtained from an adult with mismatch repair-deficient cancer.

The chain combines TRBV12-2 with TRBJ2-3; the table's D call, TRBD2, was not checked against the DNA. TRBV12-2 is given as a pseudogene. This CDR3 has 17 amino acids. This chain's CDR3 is CASRPGLAGDSTDTQYF. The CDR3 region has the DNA TGTGCAAGTCGCCCCGGACTAGCGGGAGATAGCACAGATACGCAGTATTTT.

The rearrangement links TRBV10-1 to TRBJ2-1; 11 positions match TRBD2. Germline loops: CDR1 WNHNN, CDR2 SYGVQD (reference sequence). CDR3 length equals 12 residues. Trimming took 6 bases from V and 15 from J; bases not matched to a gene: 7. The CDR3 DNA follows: TGCGCCAGCAGCCCCCTAGCGGGAGGACCGTTCTTC. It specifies CASSPLAGGPFF.

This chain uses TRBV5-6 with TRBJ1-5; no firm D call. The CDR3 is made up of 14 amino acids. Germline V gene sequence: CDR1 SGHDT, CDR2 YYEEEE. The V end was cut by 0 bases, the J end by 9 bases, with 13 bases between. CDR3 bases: TGTGCCAGCAGCTTGGCCTGGGATCAAGGGCCCCAGCATTTT. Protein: CASSLAWDQGPQHF.

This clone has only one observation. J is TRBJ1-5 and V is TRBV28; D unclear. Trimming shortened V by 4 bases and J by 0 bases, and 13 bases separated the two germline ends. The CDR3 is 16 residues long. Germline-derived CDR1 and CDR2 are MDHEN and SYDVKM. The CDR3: CASSSTGRYSNQPQHF. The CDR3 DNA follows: TGTGCCAGCAGTTCCACGGGTCGTTATAGCAATCAGCCCCAGCATTTT.

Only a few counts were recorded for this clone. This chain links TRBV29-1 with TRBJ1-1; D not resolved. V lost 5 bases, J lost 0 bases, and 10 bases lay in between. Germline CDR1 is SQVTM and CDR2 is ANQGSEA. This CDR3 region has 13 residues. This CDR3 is CSVTPGLNTEAFF. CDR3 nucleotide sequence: TGCAGCGTTACTCCCGGACTGAACACTGAAGCTTTCTTT.

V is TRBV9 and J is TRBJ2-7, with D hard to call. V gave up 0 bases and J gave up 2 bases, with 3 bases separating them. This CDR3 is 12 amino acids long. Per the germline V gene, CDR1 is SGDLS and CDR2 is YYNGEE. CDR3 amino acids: CASSVGPYEQYF. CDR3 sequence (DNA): TGTGCCAGCAGCGTAGGTCCCTACGAGCAGTACTTC.

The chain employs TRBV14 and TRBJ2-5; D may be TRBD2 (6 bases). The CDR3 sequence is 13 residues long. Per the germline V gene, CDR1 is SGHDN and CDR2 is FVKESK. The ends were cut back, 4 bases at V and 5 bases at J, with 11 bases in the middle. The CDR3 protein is CASSPRLGETQYF. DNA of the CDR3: TGTGCCAGCAGCCCACGACTAGGGGAGACCCAGTACTTC.

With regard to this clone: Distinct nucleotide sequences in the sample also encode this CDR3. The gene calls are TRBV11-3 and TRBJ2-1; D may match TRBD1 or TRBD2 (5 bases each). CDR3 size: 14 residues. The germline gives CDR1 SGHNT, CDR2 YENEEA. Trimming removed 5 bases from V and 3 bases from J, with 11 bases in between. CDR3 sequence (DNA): TGTGCCAGCAGCCTCTATGGGGGCTACAATGAGCAGTTCTTC. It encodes CASSLYGGYNEQFF.

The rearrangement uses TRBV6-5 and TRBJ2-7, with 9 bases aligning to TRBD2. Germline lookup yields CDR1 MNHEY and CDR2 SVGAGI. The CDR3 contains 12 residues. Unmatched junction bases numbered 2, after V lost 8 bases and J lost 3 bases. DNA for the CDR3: TGTGCCAGCCATAGCGGGGGCTACGAGCAGTACTTC. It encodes CASHSGGYEQYF.

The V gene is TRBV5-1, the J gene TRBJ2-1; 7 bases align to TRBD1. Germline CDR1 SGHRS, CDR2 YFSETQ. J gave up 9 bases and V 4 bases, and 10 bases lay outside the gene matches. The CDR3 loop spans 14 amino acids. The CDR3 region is CASSPRQGLSEQFF. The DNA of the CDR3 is TGCGCCAGCAGCCCCAGACAGGGTCTGAGTGAGCAGTTCTTC.

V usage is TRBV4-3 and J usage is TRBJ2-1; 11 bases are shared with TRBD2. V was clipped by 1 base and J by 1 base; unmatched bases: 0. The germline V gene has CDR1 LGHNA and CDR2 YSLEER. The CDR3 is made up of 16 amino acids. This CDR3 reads CASSQGLAGSYNEQFF. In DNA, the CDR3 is TGCGCCAGCAGCCAAGGACTAGCGGGATCCTACAATGAGCAGTTCTTC.

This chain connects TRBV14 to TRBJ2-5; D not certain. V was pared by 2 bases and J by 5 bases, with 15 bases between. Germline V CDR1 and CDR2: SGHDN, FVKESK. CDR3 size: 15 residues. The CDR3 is CASSQLVGDGETQYF. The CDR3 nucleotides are TGTGCCAGCAGCCAATTAGTTGGTGATGGGGAGACCCAGTACTTC.

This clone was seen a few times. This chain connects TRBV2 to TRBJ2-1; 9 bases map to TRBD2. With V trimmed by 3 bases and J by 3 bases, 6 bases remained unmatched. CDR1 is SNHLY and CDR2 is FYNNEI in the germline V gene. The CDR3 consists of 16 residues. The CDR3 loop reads CASSEAAGGYYNEQFF. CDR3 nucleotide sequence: TGTGCCAGCAGTGAGGCAGCGGGGGGATACTACAATGAGCAGTTCTTC.

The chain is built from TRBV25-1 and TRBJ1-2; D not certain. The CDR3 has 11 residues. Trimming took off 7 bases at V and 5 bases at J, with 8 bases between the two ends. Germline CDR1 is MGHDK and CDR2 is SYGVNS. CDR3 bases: TGTGCCAGCATCGGATCGTATGGCTACACCTTC. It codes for CASIGSYGYTF.

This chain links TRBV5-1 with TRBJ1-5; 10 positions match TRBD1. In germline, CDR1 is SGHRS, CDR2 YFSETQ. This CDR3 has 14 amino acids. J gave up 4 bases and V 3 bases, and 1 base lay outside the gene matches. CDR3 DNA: TGCGCCAGCAGCTCGGGACAGGGGAATCAGCCCCAGCATTTT. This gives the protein CASSSGQGNQPQHF.

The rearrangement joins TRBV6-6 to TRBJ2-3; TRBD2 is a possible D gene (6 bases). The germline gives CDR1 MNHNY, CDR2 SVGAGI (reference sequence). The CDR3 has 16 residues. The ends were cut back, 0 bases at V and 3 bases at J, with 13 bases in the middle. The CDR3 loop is CASSYSYGAGTDTQYF. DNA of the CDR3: TGTGCCAGCAGTTACTCTTACGGTGCGGGGACAGATACGCAGTATTTT.

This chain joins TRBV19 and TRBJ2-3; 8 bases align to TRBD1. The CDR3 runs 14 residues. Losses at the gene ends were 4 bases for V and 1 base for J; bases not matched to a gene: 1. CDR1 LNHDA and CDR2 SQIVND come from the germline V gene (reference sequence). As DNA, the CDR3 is TGTGCCAGTAGTAAGGACAGGGGCACAGATACGCAGTATTTT. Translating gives CASSKDRGTDTQYF.

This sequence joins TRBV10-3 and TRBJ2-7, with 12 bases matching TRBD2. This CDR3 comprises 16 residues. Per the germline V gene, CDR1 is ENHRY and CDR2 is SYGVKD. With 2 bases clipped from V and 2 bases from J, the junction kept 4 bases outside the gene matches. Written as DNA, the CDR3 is TGTGCCATCAGTGAGCAACGGACTAGCGGGACCTACGAGCAGTACTTC. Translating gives CAISEQRTSGTYEQYF.

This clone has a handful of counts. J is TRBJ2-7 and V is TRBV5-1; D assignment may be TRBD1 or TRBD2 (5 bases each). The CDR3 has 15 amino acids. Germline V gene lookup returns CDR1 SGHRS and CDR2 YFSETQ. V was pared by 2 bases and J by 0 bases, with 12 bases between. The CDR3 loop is CASSLPGTVSYEQYF. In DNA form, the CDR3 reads TGCGCCAGCAGCTTACCTGGGACGGTCTCCTACGAGCAGTACTTC.

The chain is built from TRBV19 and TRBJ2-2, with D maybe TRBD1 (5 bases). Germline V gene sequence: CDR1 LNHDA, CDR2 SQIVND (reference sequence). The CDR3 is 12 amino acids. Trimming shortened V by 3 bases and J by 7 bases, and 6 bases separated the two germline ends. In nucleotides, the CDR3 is TGTGCCAGTAGTATTAGGGGCGGGGAGCTGTTTTTT. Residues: CASSIRGGELFF.

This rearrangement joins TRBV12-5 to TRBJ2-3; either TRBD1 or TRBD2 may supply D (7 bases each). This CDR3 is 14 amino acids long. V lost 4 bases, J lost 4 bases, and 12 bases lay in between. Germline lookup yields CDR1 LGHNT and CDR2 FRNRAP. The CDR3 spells CASGSRGGPDTQYF. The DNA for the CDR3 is TGTGCTAGTGGTTCCAGGGGGGGCCCAGATACGCAGTATTTT. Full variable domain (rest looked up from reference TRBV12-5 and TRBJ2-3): DARVTQTPRHKVTEMGQEVTMRCQPILGHNTVFWYRQTMMQGLELLAYFRNRAPLDDSGMPKDRFSAEMPDATLATLKIQPSEPRDSAVYFCASGSRGGPDTQYFGPGTRLTVL.

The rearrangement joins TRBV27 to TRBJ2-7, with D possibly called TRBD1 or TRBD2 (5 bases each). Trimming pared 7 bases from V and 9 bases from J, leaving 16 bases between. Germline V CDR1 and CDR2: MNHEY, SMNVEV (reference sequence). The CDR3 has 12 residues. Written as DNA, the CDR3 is TGTGCCAGCAAAACGGGACCTCACTCGCAGTACTTC. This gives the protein CASKTGPHSQYF.